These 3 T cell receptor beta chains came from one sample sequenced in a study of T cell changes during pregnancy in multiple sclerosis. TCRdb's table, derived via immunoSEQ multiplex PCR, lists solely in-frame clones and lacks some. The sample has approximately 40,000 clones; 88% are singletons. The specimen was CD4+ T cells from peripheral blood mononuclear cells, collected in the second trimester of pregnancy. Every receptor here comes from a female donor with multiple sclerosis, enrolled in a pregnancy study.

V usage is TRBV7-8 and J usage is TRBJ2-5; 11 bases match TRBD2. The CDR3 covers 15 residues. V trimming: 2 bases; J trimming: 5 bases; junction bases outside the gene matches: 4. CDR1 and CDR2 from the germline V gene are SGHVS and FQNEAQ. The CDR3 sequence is CASSLLAGGVETQYF. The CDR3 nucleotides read TGTGCCAGCAGCTTACTAGCGGGAGGAGTTGAGACCCAGTACTTC.

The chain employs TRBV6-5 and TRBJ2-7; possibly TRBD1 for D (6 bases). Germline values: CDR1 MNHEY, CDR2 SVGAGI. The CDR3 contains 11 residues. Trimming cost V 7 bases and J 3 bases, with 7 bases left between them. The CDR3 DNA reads TGTGCCAGCAAAGGGGGCTACGAGCAGTACTTC. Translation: CASKGGYEQYF.

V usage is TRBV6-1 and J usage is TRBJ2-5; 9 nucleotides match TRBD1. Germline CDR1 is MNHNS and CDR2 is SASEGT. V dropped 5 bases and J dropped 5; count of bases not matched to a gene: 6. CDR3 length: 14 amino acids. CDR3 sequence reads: CASSNRGRSETQYF. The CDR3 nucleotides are TGTGCCAGCAGTAACAGGGGGCGGTCGGAGACCCAGTACTTC.